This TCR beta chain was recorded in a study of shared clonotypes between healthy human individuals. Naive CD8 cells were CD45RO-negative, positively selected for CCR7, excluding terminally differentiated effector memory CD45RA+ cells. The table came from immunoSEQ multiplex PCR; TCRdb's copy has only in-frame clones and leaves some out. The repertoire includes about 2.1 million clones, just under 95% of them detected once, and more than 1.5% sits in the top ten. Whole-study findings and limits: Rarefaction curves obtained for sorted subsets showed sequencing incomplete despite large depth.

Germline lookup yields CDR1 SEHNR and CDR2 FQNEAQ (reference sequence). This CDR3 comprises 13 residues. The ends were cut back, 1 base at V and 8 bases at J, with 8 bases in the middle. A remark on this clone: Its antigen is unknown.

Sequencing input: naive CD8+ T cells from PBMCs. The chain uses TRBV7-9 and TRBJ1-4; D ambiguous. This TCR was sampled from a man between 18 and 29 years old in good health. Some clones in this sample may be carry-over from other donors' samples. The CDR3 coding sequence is TGTGCCAGCAGCTTAGAGCGAGGAGAAAAACTGTTTTTT. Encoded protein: CASSLERGEKLFF. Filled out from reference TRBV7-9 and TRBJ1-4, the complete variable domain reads DTGVSQNPRHKITKRGQNVTFRCDPISEHNRLYWYRQTLGQGPEFLTYFQNEAQLEKSRLLSDRFSAERPKGSFSTLEIQRTEQGDSAMYLCASSLERGEKLFFGSGTQLSVL.